The 31 T cell receptor beta chains below all came from one sample that was sequenced in a study of cytomegalovirus exposure and HLA in healthy donors. PCR employed 60 Vbeta and 13 Jbeta primers. The protocol was immunoSEQ multiplex PCR, while the TCRdb copy is restricted to in-frame clones and leaves out a portion. The sample yields some 190,000 clones, over 80% seen once. Sequenced input: PBMCs. The source is a man younger than 45 in good health and CMV-seronegative.

The chain employs TRBV11-2 and TRBJ2-7; possibly TRBD1 for D (7 bases). Germline V CDR1 and CDR2: SGHAT, FQNNGV. The CDR3 loop spans 13 amino acids. V was clipped by 5 bases and J by 4 bases, with 12 bases between them. The CDR3 sequence is CASSAGQSYEQYF. The CDR3 bases are TGTGCCAGCAGCGCGGGACAGAGTTACGAGCAGTACTTC.

J is TRBJ2-4 and V is TRBV27, with D maybe TRBD2 (6 bases). The CDR3 spans 13 residues. In germline, CDR1 is MNHEY, CDR2 SMNVEV (reference sequence). Between the trimmed V and J ends, which lost 9 bases and 6 bases, there was a span of 15 bases. DNA of the CDR3: TGTGCCAGTACCGGGGGAGAGGGAAACATTCAGTACTTC. Encoded protein: CASTGGEGNIQYF.

This clone was picked up one time. The chain uses TRBV18 and TRBJ2-5; D possibly corresponds to TRBD2 (5 bases). Germline V gene sequence: CDR1 KGHSH, CDR2 LQKENI. This CDR3 spans 17 amino acids. With 3 bases removed from V and 1 base from J, the gap between germline ends came to 18 bases. CDR3 loop: CASSPRPSSRFQETQYF. CDR3 bases: TGTGCCAGCTCACCCCGACCCTCTAGCCGATTCCAAGAGACCCAGTACTTC.

The chain couples TRBV28 to TRBJ2-4; D perhaps matches TRBD1 (6 bases). The CDR3 sequence is 17 residues long. V gave up 6 bases and J gave up 1 base, with 19 bases separating them. The germline CDR1 and CDR2 sequences are MDHEN and SYDVKM. Here the CDR3 DNA reads TGTGCCAGCAGCCGGCCGGGACAACGGGTGGCCAAAAACATTCAGTACTTC. Amino acids: CASSRPGQRVAKNIQYF.

The rearrangement links TRBV2 to TRBJ2-2, with a weak D call TRBD1 (6 bases). Germline assignment: CDR1 SNHLY and CDR2 FYNNEI. Trimming took off 5 bases at V and 1 base at J, with 8 bases between the two ends. There are 14 residues in the CDR3. The CDR3 sequence: CASSRDMNTGELFF. CDR3 DNA: TGTGCCAGCAGTCGGGACATGAACACCGGGGAGCTGTTTTTT.

The V call is TRBV5-8, the J call TRBJ2-5; weak D call: TRBD2 (6 bases). V shed 4 bases and J shed 2 bases, with 21 bases lying between them. Germline-derived CDR1 and CDR2 are SGHTS and YDEGEE. This CDR3 spans 17 amino acids. CDR3 nucleotides: TGTGCCAGCAGCCCCCTTGAAGTCGATAGCGGACAAGAGACCCAGTACTTC. Amino acid sequence: CASSPLEVDSGQETQYF. Complete variable domain (other parts from reference TRBV5-8 and TRBJ2-5): EAGVTQSPTHLIKTRGQQATLRCSPISGHTSVYWYQQALGLGLQFLLWYDEGEERNRGNFPPRFSGRQFPNYSSELNVNALELEDSALYLCASSPLEVDSGQETQYFGPGTRLLVL.

The chain is built from TRBV6-4 and TRBJ2-2, with TRBD2 identical over 7 bases. Trimming at V came to 3 bases and at J to 3 bases, leaving 7 bases not matched to a gene. Germline V lookup: CDR1 MRHNA, CDR2 SNTAGT. This CDR3 is 16 amino acids long. This CDR3 is CASSEKDRGDTGELFF. DNA for the CDR3: TGTGCCAGCAGTGAGAAGGACCGGGGGGACACCGGGGAGCTGTTTTTT.

The rearrangement joins TRBV21-1 to TRBJ1-2; TRBD1, the table's D call, lacks a check against the DNA. TRBV21-1 is shown as a pseudogene. This CDR3 region has 18 residues. In nucleotides, the CDR3 is TGTGCCAGCAGCAAAGTTGGGGACAGGAGGAAGATCAAGTATGGCTACACCTTC. Translated, it gives CASSKVGDRRKIKYGYTF.

The genes are TRBV7-2 and TRBJ2-6, with TRBD1 matching over 8 bases. V gave up 5 bases and J gave up 4 bases; unmatched junction bases: 4. The germline gives CDR1 SGHTA, CDR2 FQGNSA. CDR3 length: 15 residues. In DNA, the CDR3 is TGTGCCAGCAGCCGGGACAGGTCCGGGGCCAACGTCCTGACTTTC. This gives the protein CASSRDRSGANVLTF.

The rearrangement links TRBV5-1 to TRBJ2-4; D may be TRBD2 (6 bases). V lost 0 bases, J lost 0 bases, and 10 bases lay in between. The CDR3 is made up of 16 amino acids. Germline V gene lookup returns CDR1 SGHRS and CDR2 YFSETQ. The CDR3: CASSLVGGVAKNIQYF. In DNA form, the CDR3 reads TGCGCCAGCAGCTTGGTGGGAGGCGTAGCCAAAAACATTCAGTACTTC.

The sample holds one count of this clone. The chain has TRBV29-1 and TRBJ2-1; the D gene is possibly TRBD1 (6 bases). V lost 3 bases and J 2 bases, leaving 11 bases between the germline ends. This CDR3 is built from 14 residues. Looked up from germline, CDR1 is SQVTM and CDR2 is ANQGSEA. In DNA form, the CDR3 reads TGCAGCGTTGAGGGGGCCGGGGCCTACAATGAGCAGTTCTTC. Protein product: CSVEGAGAYNEQFF.

V and J are TRBV4-1 and TRBJ1-4, with D hard to call. This CDR3 comprises 13 residues. V lost 5 bases to trimming and J lost 8 bases, with 12 bases between them. Germline CDR1 reads MGHRA; CDR2 reads YSYEKL. For the CDR3, the DNA is TGCGCCAGCAGCACCCGCTTGCAGGAAAAACTGTTTTTT. Translation gives CASSTRLQEKLFF.

This chain uses TRBV10-2 with TRBJ2-1; D gene unclear. V lost 6 bases, J lost 0 bases, and 6 bases lay in between. This CDR3 is 13 amino acids long. Germline CDR1 WSHSY, CDR2 SAAADI. The CDR3 loop reads CASSSSSYNEQFF. As DNA, the CDR3 is TGCGCCAGCAGCTCGAGCTCCTACAATGAGCAGTTCTTC.

The chain joins TRBV11-2 to TRBJ2-1; D is unclear. This CDR3 is 15 amino acids long. V was shortened by 0 bases and J by 9 bases, with 15 bases between the two germline ends. CDR1 is SGHAT and CDR2 is FQNNGV in the germline V gene. CDR3 sequence reads: CASSLESSFVAEQFF. The CDR3 nucleotides read TGTGCCAGCAGCTTAGAGTCTAGTTTCGTCGCTGAGCAGTTCTTC.

The V call is TRBV11-2, the J call TRBJ2-5; TRBD2 matches at 8 bases. J gave up 5 bases and V 4 bases, and 12 bases lay outside the gene matches. The CDR3 has 16 residues. Germline V gives CDR1 SGHAT, CDR2 FQNNGV. The CDR3 protein is CASSSIAGFKTETQYF. CDR3 nucleotides: TGTGCCAGCAGCTCCATAGCGGGATTTAAGACGGAGACCCAGTACTTC.

V and J are TRBV9 and TRBJ1-1; D unclear. CDR3 length: 14 amino acids. Germline lookup yields CDR1 SGDLS and CDR2 YYNGEE. V was shortened by 0 bases and J by 0 bases, with 6 bases between the two germline ends. This CDR3 is CASSVDPVNTEAFF. Here the CDR3 DNA reads TGTGCCAGCAGCGTAGATCCGGTGAACACTGAAGCTTTCTTT.

With respect to this clone: This sample includes further DNA sequences coding for the same CDR3. The genes are TRBV6-6 and TRBJ2-7; D gene unclear. CDR1 and CDR2 from the germline V gene are MNHNY and SVGAGI (reference sequence). The CDR3 is 14 residues long. The V gene lost 6 bases and the J gene lost 0 bases, with 12 bases spanning the gap. CDR3 bases: TGTGCCAGCAGCTCTGAATGGAGCTCCTACGAGCAGTACTTC. It translates to CASSSEWSSYEQYF.

This clone was observed a few times. The chain couples TRBV11-2 to TRBJ2-1; the match to TRBD2 covers 9 bases. The germline gives CDR1 SGHAT, CDR2 FQNNGV. Losses at the gene ends were 7 bases for V and 4 bases for J; bases not matched to a gene: 11. The CDR3 contains 16 residues. The CDR3 sequence: CASTPRMGLAYNEQFF. CDR3 DNA sequence: TGTGCCAGCACTCCTCGCATGGGACTAGCTTACAATGAGCAGTTCTTC.

The chain has TRBV7-9 and TRBJ1-2; TRBD1 matches 9 bases. Germline CDR1 SEHNR, CDR2 FQNEAQ (reference sequence). The ends lost 6 bases at V and 5 bases at J; junction bases unmatched: 10. The CDR3 spans 15 residues. The CDR3 loop is CASSRTGGAGYGYTF. The CDR3 DNA is TGTGCCAGCAGTCGAACAGGGGGCGCAGGGTATGGCTACACCTTC.

V and J are TRBV30 and TRBJ1-2, with TRBD1 matching 7 bases. This CDR3 is 13 amino acids long. Germline CDR1 GTSNPN, CDR2 SVGIG (reference sequence). CDR3 loop: CAFDRDFGGRYTF. The CDR3 nucleotides are TGTGCTTTCGACAGGGACTTTGGAGGGCGCTACACCTTC.

The rearrangement joins TRBV2 to TRBJ1-4; 7 positions agree with TRBD1. After removal of 8 bases from V and 0 bases from J, the junction contained 6 bases not matched to a gene. This CDR3 comprises 15 residues. Germline CDR1 is SNHLY and CDR2 is FYNNEI. The CDR3 sequence: CASRGQTATNEKLFF. The DNA for the CDR3 is TGTGCCAGCCGGGGACAGACAGCAACTAATGAAAAACTGTTTTTT.

This chain uses TRBV2 with TRBJ2-2; D not resolved. Trimming removed 4 bases from V and 1 base from J, with 7 bases in between. This CDR3 comprises 14 residues. Per the germline V gene, CDR1 is SNHLY and CDR2 is FYNNEI. The CDR3 nucleotides are TGTGCCAGCAGTGTCTTACAGAACACCGGGGAGCTGTTTTTT. Its protein is CASSVLQNTGELFF.

This clone came up a few times. The genes are TRBV25-1 and TRBJ1-2; D is possibly TRBD1 (5 bases). The V gene lost 8 bases and the J gene lost 6 bases, with 19 bases spanning the gap. The V gene's germline CDR1 is MGHDK and CDR2 SYGVNS. The CDR3 has 14 residues. The CDR3 DNA is TGTGCCAGCCAGGACGGCAGGGTGATGGATGGCTACACCTTC. Encoded protein: CASQDGRVMDGYTF.

The chain recombines TRBV10-1 with TRBJ2-2; 8 nucleotides line up with TRBD1. Per germline, CDR1 WNHNN and CDR2 SYGVQD (reference sequence). V lost 2 bases to trimming and J lost 3 bases; unmatched junction nucleotides: 2. This CDR3 spans 15 amino acids. The CDR3 loop reads CASSEAGGDTGELFF. For the CDR3, the DNA is TGCGCCAGCAGTGAGGCAGGGGGCGACACCGGGGAGCTGTTTTTT.

This chain joins TRBV18 and TRBJ2-5, with 10 bases fitting TRBD2. With 3 bases clipped from V and 1 base from J, the junction kept 8 bases outside the gene matches. Germline CDR1 is KGHSH and CDR2 is LQKENI. This CDR3 is 17 amino acids long. This CDR3 reads CASSPETSGLSQETQYF. The CDR3 DNA sequence: TGTGCCAGCTCACCGGAGACTAGCGGGCTGTCCCAAGAGACCCAGTACTTC.

V and J are TRBV11-2 and TRBJ2-1; the D gene is possibly TRBD2 (5 bases). From germline, CDR1 is SGHAT and CDR2 FQNNGV. This CDR3 comprises 16 residues. The V end was cut by 4 bases, the J end by 0 bases, with 13 bases between. CDR3 nucleotide sequence: TGTGCCAGCAGCTGGATTGAGCGGAGCTCCTACAATGAGCAGTTCTTC. Translation: CASSWIERSSYNEQFF.

The chain carries TRBV28 and TRBJ1-1; possibly TRBD1 for D (5 bases). The CDR3 runs 12 residues. V was pared by 3 bases and J by 10 bases, with 12 bases between. The germline V gene encodes CDR1 MDHEN and CDR2 SYDVKM. CDR3 nucleotides: TGTGCCAGCAGTTTTGGCAGGGCTCGAGCTTTCTTT. Amino acids: CASSFGRARAFF.

This clone was detected only once. This chain links TRBV9 with TRBJ2-2, with 7 nucleotides matching TRBD1. The germline CDR1 and CDR2 sequences are SGDLS and YYNGEE. The CDR3 spans 16 residues. Germline trimming cut 1 base from V and 7 bases from J; bases unmatched to any gene: 10. The CDR3 DNA is TGTGCCAGCAGCGTATATTCCACAGGGGATCGCGGGGAGCTGTTTTTT. Amino acids: CASSVYSTGDRGELFF.

This clone was recorded only once. The rearrangement links TRBV14 to TRBJ2-3; the D gene is possibly TRBD2 (7 bases). Deletions cut 5 bases from V and 10 bases from J, with 19 bases between. Germline V gene lookup returns CDR1 SGHDN and CDR2 FVKESK. CDR3 length: 14 amino acids. CDR3: CASSLIGGGDAQYF. CDR3 DNA: TGTGCCAGCAGCTTAATTGGGGGGGGCGACGCGCAGTATTTT.

The gene calls are TRBV28 and TRBJ2-5; 11 bases are shared with TRBD1. The CDR3 runs to 13 residues. J lost 7 bases, V lost 7 bases, and 5 bases had no gene match. Looked up from germline, CDR1 is MDHEN and CDR2 is SYDVKM. Written as DNA, the CDR3 is TGTGCCAGCACTCTGGGACAGGGGGTGACCCAGTACTTC. Protein product: CASTLGQGVTQYF.

The chain joins TRBV6-4 to TRBJ1-5; a weak D match, TRBD1 (5 bases). Germline lookup yields CDR1 MRHNA and CDR2 SNTAGT. Trimming pared 7 bases from V and 0 bases from J, leaving 19 bases between. The CDR3 consists of 17 residues. CDR3 in DNA: TGTGCCAGCACCCATTTTGGGGGGTCCTATAGCAATCAGCCCCAGCATTTT. Residues: CASTHFGGSYSNQPQHF.